Listed below are T cell receptor beta chains from one sample, sequenced in a study of T cell responses to AZD1222 COVID-19 vaccine. The protocol was immunoSEQ multiplex PCR, while the TCRdb copy is restricted to in-frame clones and leaves out a portion. The table includes roughly 140,000 clones, more than 85% detected once. The sample consisted of peripheral blood, taken on day 0 of AZD1222 vaccination. The receptors here all came from an adult in good health. CDR3s leave out the opening cysteine and the closing phenylalanine or tryptophan. The order of the fields is V gene, J gene, CDR3 protein.

V gene: TRBV19; J gene: TRBJ1-5; CDR3 protein: ATHPRGMGNQPQH
V gene: TRBV7-8; J gene: TRBJ1-5; CDR3 protein: ASSSSNSNQPQH
V gene: TRBV15; J gene: TRBJ1-2; CDR3 protein: ATSPHYRDKGSDNYGYT
V gene: TRBV5-8; J gene: TRBJ1-5; CDR3 protein: ASSSPGGSNQPQH
V gene: TRBV27; J gene: TRBJ2-1; CDR3 protein: ASRPTGSYNEQF
V gene: TRBV15; J gene: TRBJ2-7; CDR3 protein: ATSREQGAGQY
V gene: TRBV12-3/TRBV12-4; J gene: TRBJ2-1; CDR3 protein: ASSFGGINEQF
V gene: TRBV6-2/TRBV6-3; J gene: TRBJ1-5; CDR3 protein: ASSSTLRGQPQH
V gene: TRBV29-1; J gene: TRBJ1-2; CDR3 protein: SVGQDYGYT
V gene: TRBV5-5; J gene: TRBJ2-7; CDR3 protein: ASSLGIYEQY
V gene: TRBV9; J gene: TRBJ1-6; CDR3 protein: ASSTGTLGSPLH
V gene: TRBV5-1; J gene: TRBJ1-2; CDR3 protein: ASSPLSADYGYT
V gene: TRBV27; J gene: TRBJ1-6; CDR3 protein: ASSLGFEFRSGGNSPLH
V gene: TRBV11-2; J gene: TRBJ1-2; CDR3 protein: ASRSGLYGYT
V gene: TRBV5-8; J gene: TRBJ1-2; CDR3 protein: ASSLGGNNYGYT
V gene: TRBV29-1; J gene: TRBJ1-1; CDR3 protein: SVDRSNTEAF
V gene: TRBV2; J gene: TRBJ1-5; CDR3 protein: ASSLQHVQGQPQH
V gene: TRBV11-2; J gene: TRBJ1-1; CDR3 protein: ASSLGRTGNYEAF
V gene: TRBV28; J gene: TRBJ1-3; CDR3 protein: ASSQAGGLAIGNTIY
V gene: TRBV19; J gene: TRBJ2-7; CDR3 protein: ASRVGLATDEQY
V gene: TRBV5-8; J gene: TRBJ1-1; CDR3 protein: ASSLVEGITEAF
V gene: TRBV30; J gene: TRBJ1-6; CDR3 protein: AWSDGQGNSPLH
V gene: TRBV6-4; J gene: TRBJ2-1; CDR3 protein: ASKELAGGPYNEQF
V gene: TRBV5-5; J gene: TRBJ1-3; CDR3 protein: ASSRLESSGNTIY
V gene: TRBV21-1; J gene: TRBJ1-2; CDR3 protein: ASKLQTDNYGYT
V gene: TRBV7-2; J gene: TRBJ2-1; CDR3 protein: ASSLAFSGSYNEQF
V gene: TRBV9; J gene: TRBJ1-2; CDR3 protein: ASSARGQDYGYT
V gene: TRBV10-1; J gene: TRBJ2-1; CDR3 protein: ASSESLRETLPYNEQF
V gene: TRBV19; J gene: TRBJ2-7; CDR3 protein: ASTSERGLGEQY
V gene: TRBV4-1; J gene: TRBJ2-7; CDR3 protein: ASSQDLAGTYEQY
V gene: TRBV20-1; J gene: TRBJ1-5; CDR3 protein: SASNSRYSNQPQH
V gene: TRBV10-3; J gene: TRBJ1-3; CDR3 protein: AIIVDESSGNTIY
V gene: TRBV12-2; J gene: TRBJ2-1; CDR3 protein: ASRLEAGTSFPNEQF
V gene: TRBV2; J gene: TRBJ2-5; CDR3 protein: ASSEGRLAGGWETQY
V gene: TRBV25-1; J gene: TRBJ1-1; CDR3 protein: ASSLEGFHTEAF
V gene: TRBV18; J gene: TRBJ2-7; CDR3 protein: ASSPGQGGQGQY
V gene: TRBV5-6; J gene: TRBJ1-5; CDR3 protein: ASSSTRQANQPQH
V gene: TRBV2; J gene: TRBJ2-7; CDR3 protein: ASREGPSGEQY
V gene: TRBV28; J gene: TRBJ1-6; CDR3 protein: ASSDTPGNSPLH
V gene: TRBV2; J gene: TRBJ1-1; CDR3 protein: ASSASQGGLNTEAF
V gene: TRBV21-1; J gene: TRBJ1-5; CDR3 protein: ASSTPGQGSNQPQH
V gene: TRBV5-1; J gene: TRBJ2-5; CDR3 protein: ASLGLEETQY
V gene: TRBV5-1; J gene: TRBJ1-2; CDR3 protein: ASSEERAYGYT
V gene: TRBV2; J gene: TRBJ1-4; CDR3 protein: ASSLDRGLEKLF
V gene: TRBV7-3; J gene: TRBJ2-7; CDR3 protein: ASSPGSDEQY